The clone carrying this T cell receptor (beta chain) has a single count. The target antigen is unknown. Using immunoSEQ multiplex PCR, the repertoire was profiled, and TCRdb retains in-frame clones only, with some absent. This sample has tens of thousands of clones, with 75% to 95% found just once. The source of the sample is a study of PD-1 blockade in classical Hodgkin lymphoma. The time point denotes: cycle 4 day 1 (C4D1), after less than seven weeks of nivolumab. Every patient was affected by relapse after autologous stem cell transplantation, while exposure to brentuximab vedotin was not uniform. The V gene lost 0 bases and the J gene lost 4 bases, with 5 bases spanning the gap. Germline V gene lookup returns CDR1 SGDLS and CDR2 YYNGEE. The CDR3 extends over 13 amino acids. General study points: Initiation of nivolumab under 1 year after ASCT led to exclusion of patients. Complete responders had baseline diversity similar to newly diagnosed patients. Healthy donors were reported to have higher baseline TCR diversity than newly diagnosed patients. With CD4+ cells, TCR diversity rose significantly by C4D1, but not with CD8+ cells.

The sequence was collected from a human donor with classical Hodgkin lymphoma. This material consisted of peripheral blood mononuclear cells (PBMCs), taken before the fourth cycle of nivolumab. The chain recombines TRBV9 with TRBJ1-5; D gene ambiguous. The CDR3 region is CASSVEPNQPQHF. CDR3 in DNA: TGTGCCAGCAGCGTAGAGCCTAATCAGCCCCAGCATTTT.